This T cell receptor beta chain originates from a study of spatial heterogeneity in lung cancer (dated by TCRdb to about 2019). With regard to the full study: Samples were obtained from fewer than 80 patients with early-stage, untreated non-small cell lung cancer from the lung TRACERx cohort. Follow-up PBMC samples were sequenced whenever available, with a median time to follow-up of around two years after resection. In non-small cell lung cancer, the study quantitatively compared TCR alpha and beta repertoires across several tumor regions, matched nontumor lung, and blood. Nonsynonymous mutation counts, determined by whole-exome sequencing of tumor tissue, were related to TCR repertoire features. In the raw uncorrected reads, each unique combination of TCR and UMI appeared on average more than ten times. At surgery, both alpha and beta chains were TCR-sequenced in 200 to 250 tumor regions, roughly 64 matched nontumor lung samples and over 50 PBMC samples. Beta-chain transcripts were consistently detected in greater numbers than alpha-chain transcripts, which likely reflects a higher abundance of beta-chain transcripts.

General findings and caveats noted by the study authors: Only 14 patients were included in the comparisons of baseline and follow-up blood repertoires. Confirming at a functional level the hypothesis that regional TCRs recognize regional mutations was considered to require additional single-cell paired TCR alpha and beta sequencing. Ubiquitous expanded tumor TCRs were found in blood more often at tumor resection than at routine follow-up.

This sample's time point label indicates: blood at routine non-recurrence follow-up after resection. For TCR sequencing, whole RNA was extracted from tumor and nontumor lung tissue, or from cryopreserved PBMC samples, and no cell sorting was done. Only patients for whom sufficient RNA was available from at least two tumor regions were selected for TCR sequencing. The method behind the library was 5' RACE. These reads were obtained on a NextSeq 500. The TCR library protocol attached a unique molecular identifier to each TCR cDNA molecule to allow correction of PCR and sequencing errors. On the authors' methods: Decombinator tools were used for TCR identification, UMI-based error correction and CDR3 extraction. TCRs above a frequency of 2 per 1,000, corresponding to the top 1% of the tumor frequency distribution, were defined as expanded. Renyi diversity was computed with the R vegan package after each repertoire had been subsampled 100 times to 5,000 TCRs. CDR3 similarity networks were built from amino acid triplet string-kernel similarity, connecting CDR3s with pairwise similarity above 0.82. Using fastp at Q25 and MiXCR, TCRdb reprocessed the public reads and kept productive beta chains. Each record represents a unique CDR3 protein, reported with the most common genes and DNA among its rows. The V and J calls and clone size are TCRdb's, not the authors'. The sample records tens of thousands of distinct CDR3 sequences, 6% to 9.5% of which are singletons. The ten top clones hold 9.4% of the sample.

This clonotype occurred many times. No cognate antigen has been identified for it. No per-base quality is available; no much larger clone lies one base away. The origin of this receptor is a male donor with early-stage non-small cell lung cancer. This specimen was PBMCs, taken at follow-up.

For the CDR3, the sequence is CASSLGATTGYGYTF. The DNA sequence is TGTGCCAGCAGCTTGGGGGCCACGACCGGCTATGGCTACACCTTC. The sequence is built from TRBV11-2 and TRBJ1-2; D gene: possibly TRBD1, on 6 matching bases. From cysteine to phenylalanine, the CDR3 is 15 amino acids long. CDR3 DNA is the only sequence kept; it has 45 bases, read in frame from the first base. The germline V gene gives CDR1 as SGHAT and CDR2 as FQNNGV. V loses 3 bases of germline sequence and J loses 4 bases, and the interval between the two ends is 15 bases. Full variable domain (CDR3 extended with the reference TRBV11-2 and TRBJ1-2 proteins): EAGVAQSPRYKIIEKRQSVAFWCNPISGHATLYWYQQILGQGPKLLIQFQNNGVVDDSQLPKDRFSAERLKGVDSTLKIQPAKLEDSAVYLCASSLGATTGYGYTFGSGTRLTVV.